This TCR beta chain was sequenced for a study of control samples from healthy donors and cancer patients. CDR3 length: 17 residues. The germline CDR1 and CDR2 sequences are LNHNV and YYDKDF (reference sequence). V shed 3 bases, J shed 8 bases, and the junction held 10 bases outside the gene matches. The protocol was immunoSEQ multiplex PCR, while the TCRdb copy is restricted to in-frame clones and leaves out a portion. In the table there are some 120,000 clones, approximately 94% of which are singletons. Sequencing was done on a sample of blood. The V and J genes are TRBV15 and TRBJ2-2, with 12 nucleotides matching TRBD1. The sequence came from a man aged 25-45 years in good health. CDR3 sequence reads: CATSRDSGTGGAGELFF. The CDR3 bases are TGTGCCACCAGCAGGGACAGTGGGACAGGGGGCGCGGGGGAGCTGTTTTTT.